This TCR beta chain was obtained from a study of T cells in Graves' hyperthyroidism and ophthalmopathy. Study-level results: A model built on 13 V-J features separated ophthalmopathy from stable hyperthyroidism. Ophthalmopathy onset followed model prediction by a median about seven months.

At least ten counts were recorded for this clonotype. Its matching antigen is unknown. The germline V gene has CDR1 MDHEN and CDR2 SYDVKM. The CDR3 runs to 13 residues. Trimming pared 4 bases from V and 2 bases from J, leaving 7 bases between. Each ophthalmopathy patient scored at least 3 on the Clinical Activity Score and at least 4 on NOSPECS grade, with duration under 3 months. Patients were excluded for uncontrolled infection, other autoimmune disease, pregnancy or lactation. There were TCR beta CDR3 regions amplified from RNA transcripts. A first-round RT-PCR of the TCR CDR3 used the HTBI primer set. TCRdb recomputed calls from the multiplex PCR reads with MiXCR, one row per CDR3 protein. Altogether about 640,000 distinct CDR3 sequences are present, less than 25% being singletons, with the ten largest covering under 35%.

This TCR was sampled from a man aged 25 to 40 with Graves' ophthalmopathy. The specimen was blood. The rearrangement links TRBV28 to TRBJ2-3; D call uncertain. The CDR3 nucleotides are TGTGCCAGCAGTTCCCCAGACACAGATACGCAGTATTTT. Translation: CASSSPDTDTQYF.